These T cell receptor beta chains were read from a single sample in a study of OX40 agonist ivuxolimab in advanced cancers. Assay used: immunoSEQ multiplex PCR; TCRdb lists only in-frame clones, some missing. The sample lists 30,000 to 45,000 clones, approximately 87% occurring once. The sequencing here drew on CD4+ or CD8+ T cells sorted from blood, taken in a trial of the OX40 agonist ivuxolimab. The receptors stem from an adult with an advanced solid tumor such as melanoma, head and neck, liver or kidney cancer. Each CDR3 is given with its conserved first and last residue. Each record gives: J gene, D gene, V gene, clone size, CDR3 DNA, CDR3 protein. D genes are given only for firm matches. Part of the rows lack a size; the others show once, few, many or a class for expanded clones.

j_call: TRBJ1-1; d_call: TRBD1; v_call: TRBV9; clone_size: .; cdr3_nt: TGTGCCAGCAGCCCCCGGACAGGGGTAGACGCTGAAGCTTTCTTT; cdr3_aa: CASSPRTGVDAEAFF
j_call: TRBJ2-2; d_call: .; v_call: TRBV6-6; clone_size: .; cdr3_nt: TGTGCCAGCACGCGGAGAAACACCGGGGAGCTGTTTTTT; cdr3_aa: CASTRRNTGELFF
j_call: TRBJ1-5; d_call: .; v_call: TRBV5-1; clone_size: .; cdr3_nt: TGCGCCAGAATAATAAGGACAGTTGGGCTGTATCAGCCCCAGCATTTT; cdr3_aa: CARIIRTVGLYQPQHF
j_call: TRBJ1-1; d_call: TRBD1; v_call: TRBV2; clone_size: .; cdr3_nt: TGTGCCAGCACATGGACAGGGACGATTGCTTTCTTT; cdr3_aa: CASTWTGTIAFF
j_call: TRBJ2-7; d_call: .; v_call: TRBV7-2; clone_size: .; cdr3_nt: TGTGCCAGCAGCTTCTCTAGCAACTCCTACGAGCAGTACTTC; cdr3_aa: CASSFSSNSYEQYF
j_call: TRBJ1-3; d_call: .; v_call: TRBV4-1; clone_size: .; cdr3_nt: TGCGCCAGCAGCCAAGATCTGGGGGGTGGAAACACCATATATTTT; cdr3_aa: CASSQDLGGGNTIYF
j_call: TRBJ2-3; d_call: TRBD1; v_call: TRBV28; clone_size: .; cdr3_nt: TGTGCCAGCAGTTCCCAGGGGGCGCAGGGCACAGATACGCAGTATTTT; cdr3_aa: CASSSQGAQGTDTQYF
j_call: TRBJ1-5; d_call: .; v_call: TRBV5-1; clone_size: .; cdr3_nt: TGCGCCAGCAGCTTGGGAGGTAGCAATCAGCCCCAGCATTTT; cdr3_aa: CASSLGGSNQPQHF
j_call: TRBJ2-1; d_call: .; v_call: TRBV5-1; clone_size: once; cdr3_nt: TGCGCCAGCAGCACATCAGGGACTGAGCAGTTCTTC; cdr3_aa: CASSTSGTEQFF
j_call: TRBJ1-6; d_call: .; v_call: TRBV28; clone_size: .; cdr3_nt: TGTGCCAGCAGGGACCGGGGGGCGACTAATTCACCCCTCCACTTT; cdr3_aa: CASRDRGATNSPLHF
j_call: TRBJ2-1; d_call: .; v_call: TRBV7-2; clone_size: .; cdr3_nt: TGTGCCAGCAGCTTTGAGGTGGGGACCTACAATGAGCAGTTCTTC; cdr3_aa: CASSFEVGTYNEQFF
j_call: TRBJ2-5; d_call: TRBD1; v_call: TRBV19; clone_size: .; cdr3_nt: TGTGCCAGTACCGCACAGGGGTTCCAAGAGACCCAGTACTTC; cdr3_aa: CASTAQGFQETQYF
j_call: TRBJ2-6; d_call: .; v_call: TRBV14; clone_size: .; cdr3_nt: TGTGCCAGCAGCCAAACCGGGCCAGGGGCCAACGTCCTGACTTTC; cdr3_aa: CASSQTGPGANVLTF
j_call: TRBJ2-1; d_call: .; v_call: TRBV6-6; clone_size: .; cdr3_nt: TGTGCCAGCAGTTTTCGTGCGGACAATGAGCAGTTCTTC; cdr3_aa: CASSFRADNEQFF
j_call: TRBJ2-1; d_call: TRBD2; v_call: TRBV11-2; clone_size: .; cdr3_nt: TGTGCCAGCAGCTTGACTAGCGGAGGATTGGGGCAATTCTTC; cdr3_aa: CASSLTSGGLGQFF
j_call: TRBJ1-1; d_call: .; v_call: TRBV2; clone_size: .; cdr3_nt: TGTGCCAGCAGGCTGACATGGTTGGGCACTGAAGCTTTCTTT; cdr3_aa: CASRLTWLGTEAFF
j_call: TRBJ1-3; d_call: .; v_call: TRBV11-2; clone_size: .; cdr3_nt: TGTGCCAGCAGCCCCCAGACCGAAAGCTCTGGAAACACCATATATTTT; cdr3_aa: CASSPQTESSGNTIYF
j_call: TRBJ1-5; d_call: .; v_call: TRBV9; clone_size: .; cdr3_nt: TGTGCCAGCAGCGTAGCAGACACCCGCAATCAGCCCCAGCATTTT; cdr3_aa: CASSVADTRNQPQHF